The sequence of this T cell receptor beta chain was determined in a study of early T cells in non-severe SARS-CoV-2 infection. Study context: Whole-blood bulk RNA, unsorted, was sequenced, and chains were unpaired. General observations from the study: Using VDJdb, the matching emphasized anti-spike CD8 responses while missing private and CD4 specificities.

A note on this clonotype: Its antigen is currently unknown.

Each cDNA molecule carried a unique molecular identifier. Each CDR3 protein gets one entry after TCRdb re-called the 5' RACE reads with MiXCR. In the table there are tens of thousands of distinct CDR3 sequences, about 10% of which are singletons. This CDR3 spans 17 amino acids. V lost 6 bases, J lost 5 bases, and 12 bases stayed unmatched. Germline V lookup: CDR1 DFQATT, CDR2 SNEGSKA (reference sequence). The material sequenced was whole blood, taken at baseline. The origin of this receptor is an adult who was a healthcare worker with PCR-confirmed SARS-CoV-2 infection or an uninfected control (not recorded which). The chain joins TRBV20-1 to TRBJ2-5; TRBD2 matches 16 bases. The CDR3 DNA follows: TGCAGTGCGACCGGGACTAGCGGGGGGGCCGTGAAGGAGACCCAGTACTTC. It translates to CSATGTSGGAVKETQYF.